A single sample is the source of the 3 T cell receptor beta chains below, sequenced in a study of shared clonotypes between healthy human individuals. Clones were read by immunoSEQ multiplex PCR, and TCRdb kept only the in-frame ones, dropping some. Of about 470,000 clones listed, roughly three quarters are singletons. Material for sequencing was PBMCs. The receptors here all came from a woman aged 35 to 49 in good health. Some clones in this sample may be carry-over from other donors' samples.

The CDR3 region is CASREGRMNTEAFF. The CDR3 bases are TGTGCCAGCAGGGAGGGACGGATGAACACTGAAGCTTTCTTT. The chain uses TRBV5-4 and TRBJ1-1, with TRBD1 as a possible D gene (5 bases). This CDR3 has 14 residues. The V gene lost 5 bases and the J gene lost 0 bases, with 11 bases spanning the gap. Looked up from germline, CDR1 is SGHNT and CDR2 is YYREEE (reference sequence).

This clone was seen a single time. The rearrangement uses TRBV28 and TRBJ2-7; possible D gene TRBD1, 6 bases. The CDR3 runs 13 residues. V was clipped by 6 bases and J by 1 base, with 10 bases between them. Per germline, CDR1 MDHEN and CDR2 SYDVKM. In nucleotides, the CDR3 is TGTGCCAGCAGGGCAGGGGAGTCCTACGAGCAGTACTTC. Translated: CASRAGESYEQYF. Drawing the rest from reference TRBV28 and TRBJ2-7, the complete variable domain is DVKVTQSSRYLVKRTGEKVFLECVQDMDHENMFWYRQDPGLGLRLIYFSYDVKMKEKGDIPEGYSVSREKKERFSLILESASTNQTSMYLCASRAGESYEQYFGPGTRLTVT.

A word on this clone: The sample holds other DNA sequences that translate to the same CDR3. The chain joins TRBV19 to TRBJ2-6, with D unclear. This CDR3 region has 16 residues. Per germline, CDR1 LNHDA and CDR2 SQIVND (reference sequence). Trimming pared 3 bases from V and 1 base from J, leaving 10 bases between. This CDR3 reads CASSIGRRSGANVLTF. DNA of the CDR3: TGTGCCAGTAGTATTGGCAGGAGATCTGGGGCCAACGTCCTGACTTTC.